This passage covers 23 T cell receptor beta chains from one sample sequenced in a study of T-cell memory formation after mild COVID-19. TCRdb fed the 5' RACE reads into MiXCR, producing one record per CDR3 protein. The repertoire consists of a few hundred thousand distinct CDR3 sequences, with about 27% occurring once and the leading ten covering 9.5% to 12%. The sequenced sample was PBMCs or a T cell subset sorted from them (not recorded which). Source of these receptors: an adult woman who had mild COVID-19 (a few samples of this study predate the infection). Cell type and time point are not known.

This sequence joins TRBV5-5 and TRBJ2-1; weak D call: TRBD1 (5 bases). V lost 0 bases to trimming and J lost 0 bases, with 10 bases between them. CDR1 is SGHKS and CDR2 is YYEKEE in the germline V gene (reference sequence). The CDR3 is 16 residues long. The CDR3 DNA follows: TGTGCCAGCAGCTTGGCCATACAGGTCTCCTACAATGAGCAGTTCTTC. Its protein is CASSLAIQVSYNEQFF.

The chain links TRBV20-1 to TRBJ1-5, with D perhaps matching TRBD1 (5 bases). CDR3 length: 13 amino acids. Per the germline V gene, CDR1 is DFQATT and CDR2 is SNEGSKA (reference sequence). Trimming took off 1 base at V and 5 bases at J, with 9 bases between the two ends. CDR3 sequence (DNA): TGCAGTGCTAGAGCCAGGGAACATCAGCCCCAGCATTTT. Protein: CSARAREHQPQHF.

This sequence joins TRBV7-8 and TRBJ2-5; 7 bases line up with TRBD1. After removal of 2 bases from V and 4 bases from J, the junction contained 10 bases not matched to a gene. There are 16 residues in the CDR3. CDR1 is SGHVS, CDR2 FQNEAQ, per germline. The CDR3 DNA sequence: TGTGCCAGCAGCTTAAGGGGATGGGACAGTTCAGAGACCCAGTACTTC. This translates into CASSLRGWDSSETQYF.

This rearrangement joins TRBV2 to TRBJ2-7; tentatively, D is TRBD1 or TRBD2 (5 bases each). The CDR3 covers 14 residues. Germline V lookup: CDR1 SNHLY, CDR2 FYNNEI. V lost 4 bases, J lost 3 bases, and 13 bases lay in between. The CDR3 DNA is TGTGCCAGCAGTGGGGGACGCGGACACTACGAGCAGTACTTC. Amino acids: CASSGGRGHYEQYF.

This chain connects TRBV7-9 to TRBJ1-2, with D unresolved. V was cut by 1 base and J by 2 bases, with 5 bases left in between. In germline, CDR1 is SEHNR, CDR2 FQNEAQ (reference sequence). CDR3 length: 13 residues. The CDR3, as DNA: TGTGCCAGCAGCTTAGTGGAAAACTATGGCTACACCTTC. The encoded protein is CASSLVENYGYTF.

The sample holds a few counts of this clonotype. The gene calls are TRBV5-1 and TRBJ1-1, with D unclear. The CDR3 is 16 residues long. Germline-derived CDR1 and CDR2 are SGHRS and YFSETQ. V shed 4 bases and J shed 1 base, with 17 bases lying between them. The CDR3 DNA sequence: TGCGCCAGCAGCCCCGGAAGTTTTGGCAGGAACACTGAAGCTTTCTTT. Its translation is CASSPGSFGRNTEAFF. The full variable domain, completed using reference TRBV5-1 and TRBJ1-1, is KAGVTQTPRYLIKTRGQQVTLSCSPISGHRSVSWYQQTPGQGLQFLFEYFSETQRNKGNFPGRFSGRQFSNSRSEMNVSTLELGDSALYLCASSPGSFGRNTEAFFGQGTRLTVV.

This clonotype was detected a few times. The genes are TRBV5-4 and TRBJ1-2; D is uncertain. Germline values: CDR1 SGHNT, CDR2 YYREEE (reference sequence). The V end was cut by 0 bases, the J end by 6 bases, with 15 bases between. The CDR3 consists of 15 residues. CDR3 amino acids: CASSLERTTPHGYTF. CDR3 nucleotide sequence: TGTGCCAGCAGCTTGGAAAGGACTACCCCTCATGGCTACACCTTC.

This clonotype occurred a few times. The chain is built from TRBV7-8 and TRBJ2-1; D may match TRBD1 or TRBD2 (6 bases each). This CDR3 contains 13 residues. Germline V gene lookup returns CDR1 SGHVS and CDR2 FQNEAQ. Trimming pared 8 bases from V and 6 bases from J, leaving 14 bases between. CDR3 sequence: CASREGGLNEQFF. The CDR3 nucleotides are TGTGCCAGCCGCGAGGGGGGACTCAATGAGCAGTTCTTC.

This clonotype was seen a few times. The V gene is TRBV12-3 or TRBV12-4, the J gene TRBJ1-1; TRBD1 is a possible D gene (5 bases). The V and J ends lost 3 bases and 1 base respectively, with 12 bases between them. This CDR3 has 15 residues. The CDR3 loop reads CASSFDEGPNTEAFF. CDR3 DNA sequence: TGTGCCAGCAGTTTTGATGAGGGACCGAACACTGAAGCTTTCTTT.

The V gene is TRBV4-3, the J gene TRBJ2-1; D unresolved. Trimming removed 4 bases at V and 4 bases at J, with 8 bases between. Germline lookup yields CDR1 LGHNA and CDR2 YSLEER. There are 13 residues in the CDR3. In DNA form, the CDR3 reads TGCGCCAGCAGCCCCTGGCAATACAATGAGCAGTTCTTC. Its translation is CASSPWQYNEQFF.

This clonotype has a handful of counts. The chain is built from TRBV11-3 and TRBJ1-1; 8 bases align to TRBD1. The J segment lost 8 bases and the V segment lost 5 bases, leaving 7 bases of the junction unmatched. Per germline, CDR1 SGHNT and CDR2 YENEEA. CDR3 length equals 13 residues. CDR3 residues: CASSKYGQGEAFF. In DNA, the CDR3 is TGTGCCAGCAGCAAATACGGACAGGGAGAAGCTTTCTTT.

This clonotype was seen a few times. This sequence joins TRBV4-1 and TRBJ1-2; tentatively, D is TRBD1 (5 bases). The CDR3 sequence is 14 residues long. The V gene lost 5 bases and the J gene lost 4 bases, with 14 bases spanning the gap. Germline V gene lookup returns CDR1 MGHRA and CDR2 YSYEKL. CDR3 nucleotide sequence: TGCGCCAGCAGCTCAGGGCGGGGCAGCTATGGCTACACCTTC. Its protein is CASSSGRGSYGYTF.

This clonotype was detected only a few times. The genes are TRBV7-9 and TRBJ1-2; D is unclear. CDR3 size: 13 residues. Looked up from germline, CDR1 is SEHNR and CDR2 is FQNEAQ (reference sequence). The V and J ends lost 3 bases and 6 bases respectively, with 11 bases between them. The CDR3 nucleotides read TGTGCCAGCAGCTTGGTATCGGGTAATGGCTACACCTTC. Translating gives CASSLVSGNGYTF.

This clonotype was seen a few times. CDR3 sequence: CASSQEIARGLAEAFF. The CDR3 DNA reads TGCGCCAGCAGCCAAGAAATAGCCAGGGGGCTCGCTGAAGCTTTCTTT. This sequence joins TRBV4-1 and TRBJ1-1; TRBD1 matches 8 bases. Germline V gives CDR1 MGHRA, CDR2 YSYEKL. Trimming cost V 0 bases and J 6 bases; bases outside gene matches: 9. This CDR3 comprises 16 residues.

The chain employs TRBV5-1 and TRBJ2-1; 7 nucleotides line up with TRBD1. The CDR3 runs to 16 residues. Losses at the gene ends were 0 bases for V and 4 bases for J; bases not matched to a gene: 7. CDR1 and CDR2 from the germline V gene are SGHRS and YFSETQ. CDR3 protein: CASSLAGTDIYNEQFF. Here the CDR3 DNA reads TGCGCCAGCAGCTTGGCGGGGACAGATATTTACAATGAGCAGTTCTTC.

The CDR3 DNA reads TGTGCCAGCAGACCGACAGGGGGAAACACTGAAGCTTTCTTT. It is translated as CASRPTGGNTEAFF. The chain is built from TRBV7-2 and TRBJ1-1, with 9 bases aligning to TRBD1. This CDR3 is built from 14 residues. Germline V gives CDR1 SGHTA, CDR2 FQGNSA. V was clipped by 6 bases and J by 2 bases; unmatched bases: 4. Full variable domain (missing parts from reference TRBV7-2 and TRBJ1-1): GAGVSQSPSNKVTEKGKDVELRCDPISGHTALYWYRQSLGQGLEFLIYFQGNSAPDKSGLPSDRFSAERTGGSVSTLTIQRTQQEDSAVYLCASRPTGGNTEAFFGQGTRLTVV.

This clonotype was detected only a few times. The J gene is TRBJ2-7, the V gene TRBV7-9; 8 bases are shared with TRBD2. Trimming took 4 bases from V and 1 from J; bases not matched to a gene: 6. This CDR3 spans 15 amino acids. Looked up from germline, CDR1 is SEHNR and CDR2 is FQNEAQ (reference sequence). This CDR3 reads CASSSSGGTSYEQYF. The DNA for the CDR3 is TGTGCCAGCAGCTCCAGCGGGGGCACGTCCTACGAGCAGTACTTC.

This chain's CDR3 is CASSEDRTGSGEQYF. The CDR3 DNA sequence: TGTGCCAGCAGTGAAGATCGGACAGGGTCCGGCGAGCAGTACTTC. V gene TRBV25-1 combines with J gene TRBJ2-7; 8 nucleotides line up with TRBD1. Germline V lookup: CDR1 MGHDK, CDR2 SYGVNS. Losses at the gene ends were 2 bases for V and 6 bases for J; bases not matched to a gene: 9. The CDR3 extends over 15 amino acids.

The V call is TRBV10-3, the J call TRBJ2-5, with D unresolved. Trimming took off 2 bases at V and 3 bases at J, with 7 bases between the two ends. In germline, CDR1 is ENHRY, CDR2 SYGVKD. The CDR3 is made up of 13 amino acids. The CDR3, as DNA: TGTGCCATCAGTGAGGGGGTCAAAGAGACCCAGTACTTC. Its translation is CAISEGVKETQYF.

The V gene is TRBV13, the J gene TRBJ1-2, with TRBD1 matching over 10 bases. The germline V gene encodes CDR1 PRHDT and CDR2 FYEKMQ (reference sequence). V was pared by 7 bases and J by 1 base, with 3 bases of the junction left unmatched. This CDR3 spans 14 amino acids. Here the CDR3 DNA reads TGTGCCAGCAAAGGGACAGGGGTTAACTATGGCTACACCTTC. It translates to CASKGTGVNYGYTF.

This clonotype was detected a few times. The rearrangement uses TRBV6-5 and TRBJ1-2; 8 bases map to TRBD1. Germline V gene lookup returns CDR1 MNHEY and CDR2 SVGAGI. Losses at the gene ends were 4 bases for V and 7 bases for J; bases not matched to a gene: 5. The CDR3 is 13 residues long. In nucleotides, the CDR3 is TGTGCCAGCAGTTCGACAGGGGCCGGTGGCTACACCTTC. This sequence encodes CASSSTGAGGYTF.

The chain joins TRBV5-8 to TRBJ1-1, with no clear D. From germline, CDR1 is SGHTS and CDR2 YDEGEE. The V gene lost 4 bases and the J gene lost 4 bases, with 11 bases spanning the gap. This CDR3 spans 13 amino acids. The chain's CDR3 is CASSLSRLTEAFF. The CDR3 nucleotides read TGTGCCAGCAGCCTGTCTCGCCTCACTGAAGCTTTCTTT.

This clonotype was counted a few times. The chain joins TRBV30 to TRBJ1-5; 8 nucleotides match TRBD1. Looked up from germline, CDR1 is GTSNPN and CDR2 is SVGIG (reference sequence). CDR3 length: 13 residues. V gave up 0 bases and J gave up 8 bases; unmatched junction bases: 3. The CDR3 bases are TGTGCCTGGAGTGTATCAGGGGGCAAGCCCCAGCATTTT. Encoded protein: CAWSVSGGKPQHF.